The clone carrying this T cell receptor (beta chain) was seen only a few times. Its antigen is as yet unknown. The sample comes from a study of OX40 agonist ivuxolimab in advanced cancers. Study as a whole: People who had prior anti-PD-1, anti-PD-L1 or anti-CTLA-4 therapy could take part, and around 40% had some.

Broader study findings: Researchers did not determine the expanded peripheral T cells' antigen specificity.

The CDR3 runs to 14 residues. The V gene's germline CDR1 is MNHEY and CDR2 SMNVEV (reference sequence). The trim removed 5 bases at V and 3 bases at J, leaving 4 bases unmatched. The data were produced by immunoSEQ multiplex PCR, yet TCRdb's version contains in-frame clones alone and is incomplete. This sample yields about 37,000 clones, of which approximately 80% are seen a single time; less than 25% belongs to the top ten. Specimen: CD4+ or CD8+ T cells sorted from blood, collected in a trial of the OX40 agonist ivuxolimab. J is TRBJ1-5 and V is TRBV27, with 7 bases identical to TRBD1. The receptor was isolated from an adult with an advanced solid tumor such as melanoma, head and neck, liver or kidney cancer. CDR3 region: CASSPTGYNQPQHF. CDR3 DNA sequence: TGTGCCAGCAGTCCGACAGGGTACAATCAGCCCCAGCATTTT.